This T cell receptor beta chain was recorded in a study of T cells after yellow fever vaccination. Study-level results: Once the booster was given, most primary-vaccination clones reappeared, at about 96% for CD4 and roughly 85% for CD8.

Each CDR3 protein is one row after TCRdb ran MiXCR on the 5' RACE reads. The repertoire consists of roughly 300,000 distinct CDR3 sequences, with around 7.3% occurring once and the leading ten covering roughly a sixth. This clonotype occurred a few times. The antigen is unknown. CDR1 is SGHVS, CDR2 FQNEAQ, per germline. The CDR3 runs 20 residues. Trimming at V came to 0 bases and at J to 1 base, leaving 8 bases not matched to a gene. V and J are TRBV7-8 and TRBJ2-2; TRBD2 aligns across 13 bases. The TCR sequence derives from a man aged 18 to 30 who received the YFV17D yellow fever vaccine. The sequences come from PBMCs, collected about 49 days after the first yellow fever vaccination. The CDR3 sequence: CASSLAWTSGGPRNTGELFF. In DNA form, the CDR3 reads TGTGCCAGCAGCTTAGCCTGGACTAGCGGGGGCCCGCGGAACACCGGGGAGCTGTTTTTT.